The present entry profiles one T cell receptor beta chain with its context. Its target is unknown. The data stem from a study of beta chain features in type 1 diabetes. Whole-study context: Sorted cells, 107,917,701 in number, were examined across all samples. Study-wide results and caveats: In all four CD4+ subsets, TCRB CDR3 length was significantly, moderately reduced in type 1 diabetes. Individuals with type 1 diabetes displayed fewer insertions and more deletions at VDJ junctions.

Expressed TCRB transcripts were sequenced because the entire RNA isolate underwent reverse transcription. Assay: immunoSEQ multiplex PCR; the TCRdb copy retains only in-frame clones and omits some. The data hold hundreds of thousands of clones, with about a sixth observed a single time. Without exception, sorted populations had purity beyond 95%. This CDR3 spans 15 amino acids. Trimming removed 3 bases at V and 5 bases at J, with 15 bases between. The germline gives CDR1 SGHAT, CDR2 FQNNGV. The J gene is TRBJ2-3, the V gene TRBV11-2; the D gene is possibly TRBD1 (5 bases). Sample: naive CD4+ T cells from blood. The TCR comes from a man between 18 and 35 years old in good health. CDR3 sequence (DNA): TGTGCCAGCAGCTTGATGGGTACGCAGGGAGATACGCAGTATTTT. It codes for CASSLMGTQGDTQYF.